Listed below are T cell receptor beta chains from one sample, sequenced in a study of vaccination and CD4 T cells after COVID-19. TCRdb passed the PCR reads through MiXCR, listing each CDR3 protein once. This table holds 8,000 or so distinct CDR3 sequences, roughly 70% found once. Their cognate antigens are unknown. Source material: CD4+ T cells from blood, cultured in vitro. These receptors all come from a human donor who had recovered from COVID-19. Each CDR3 is given with its conserved first and last residue. The D gene is left open where the match is weak. Size values are once, few and many counts, or a class for expanded clones, and some rows have none.

j_gene: TRBJ1-1
abundance: -
d_gene: -
v_gene: TRBV27
CDR3nt: TGTGCCAGCAGTTTATCAGGGGGCACTGAAGCTTTCTTT
CDR3aa: CASSLSGGTEAFF

j_gene: TRBJ1-2
abundance: -
d_gene: TRBD1
v_gene: TRBV27
CDR3nt: TGTGCCAGCAGGCGGACAGGGATGGTCTATGGCTACACCTTC
CDR3aa: CASRRTGMVYGYTF

j_gene: TRBJ1-5
abundance: -
d_gene: -
v_gene: TRBV27
CDR3nt: TGTGCCAGCAAGAACGGGGATCAGCCCCAGCATTTT
CDR3aa: CASKNGDQPQHF

j_gene: TRBJ1-2
abundance: -
d_gene: -
v_gene: TRBV25-1
CDR3nt: TGTGCCAGCAGTGTGCCACAGGGCTACGGCTACACCTTC
CDR3aa: CASSVPQGYGYTF

j_gene: TRBJ1-2
abundance: large
d_gene: -
v_gene: TRBV28
CDR3nt: TGTGCCAGCAGTTTCGACAGAACTAACTATGGCTACACCTTC
CDR3aa: CASSFDRTNYGYTF

j_gene: TRBJ1-5
abundance: -
d_gene: -
v_gene: TRBV7-2
CDR3nt: TGTGCCAGCAGTTTTCAACCGGGGGAGAGTCAGCCCCAGCATTTT
CDR3aa: CASSFQPGESQPQHF

j_gene: TRBJ1-2
abundance: -
d_gene: -
v_gene: TRBV6-1
CDR3nt: TGTGCCAGCCGAAGGGCAATGAGTGGTGGCTACACCTTC
CDR3aa: CASRRAMSGGYTF

j_gene: TRBJ1-1
abundance: few
d_gene: -
v_gene: TRBV2
CDR3nt: TGTGCCAGCAGGGTGGACCGAATGCTTAAAGCTTTCTTT
CDR3aa: CASRVDRMLKAFF

j_gene: TRBJ1-2
abundance: once
d_gene: -
v_gene: TRBV30
CDR3nt: TGTGCCTGGTTTCCGTGGGGCCGGGACTATGGCTACACCTTC
CDR3aa: CAWFPWGRDYGYTF

j_gene: TRBJ1-4
abundance: -
d_gene: -
v_gene: TRBV20-1
CDR3nt: TGCAGTGCCCGTGGCAGGGGTCCGACTAATGAAAAACTGTTTTTT
CDR3aa: CSARGRGPTNEKLFF

j_gene: TRBJ1-5
abundance: -
d_gene: -
v_gene: TRBV6-5
CDR3nt: TGTGCCAGCAGTTACTCGGGGGATCAGCCCCAGCATTTT
CDR3aa: CASSYSGDQPQHF

j_gene: TRBJ1-5
abundance: few
d_gene: -
v_gene: TRBV6-2/TRBV6-3
CDR3nt: TGTGCCAGCAGTTACTCTGCGGGGGTAGGGACCTCGCGAGTTCAGCCCCAGCATTTT
CDR3aa: CASSYSAGVGTSRVQPQHF

j_gene: TRBJ2-7
abundance: -
d_gene: -
v_gene: TRBV7-6
CDR3nt: TGTGCCAGCAGCTTAGGATTTCCATCTAACTACGAGCAGTACTTC
CDR3aa: CASSLGFPSNYEQYF

j_gene: TRBJ1-2
abundance: -
d_gene: -
v_gene: TRBV6-4
CDR3nt: TGTGCCAGCAGCCCGGGAAGGGGCGCGGGCTACACCTTC
CDR3aa: CASSPGRGAGYTF

j_gene: TRBJ2-1
abundance: -
d_gene: -
v_gene: TRBV27
CDR3nt: TGTGCCAGCAGTGAATACAATGAGCAGTTCTTC
CDR3aa: CASSEYNEQFF

j_gene: TRBJ1-2
abundance: -
d_gene: TRBD1
v_gene: TRBV20-1
CDR3nt: TGCAGTGCTAGAGAAACAGGGGGCGGAGGATATGGCTACACCTTC
CDR3aa: CSARETGGGGYGYTF

j_gene: TRBJ2-7
abundance: -
d_gene: TRBD1
v_gene: TRBV7-9
CDR3nt: TGTGCCAGCAGCCTACGTGCCGGACAGGGGAGTTCAGATCGAACCTACGAGCAGTACTTC
CDR3aa: CASSLRAGQGSSDRTYEQYF